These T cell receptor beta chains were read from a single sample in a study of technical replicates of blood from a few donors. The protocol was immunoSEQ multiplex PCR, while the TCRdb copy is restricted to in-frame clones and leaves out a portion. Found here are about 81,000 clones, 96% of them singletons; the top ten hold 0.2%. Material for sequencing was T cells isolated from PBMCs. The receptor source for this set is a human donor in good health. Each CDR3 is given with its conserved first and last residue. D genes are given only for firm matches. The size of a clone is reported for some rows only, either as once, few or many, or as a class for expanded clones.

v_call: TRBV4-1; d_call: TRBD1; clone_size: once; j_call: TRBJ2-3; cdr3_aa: CASSQFDRADTQYF; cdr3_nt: TGCGCCAGCAGCCAATTCGACAGGGCCGATACGCAGTATTTT
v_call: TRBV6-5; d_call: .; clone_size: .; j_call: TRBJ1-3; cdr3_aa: CASSLARPQDTIYF; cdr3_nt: TGTGCCAGCAGCCTCGCCAGGCCCCAGGACACCATATATTTT
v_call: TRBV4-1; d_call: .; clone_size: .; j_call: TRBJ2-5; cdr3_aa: CASSQDLGAGLQGETQYF; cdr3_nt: TGCGCCAGCAGCCAAGATCTTGGCGCGGGTCTACAGGGAGAGACCCAGTACTTC
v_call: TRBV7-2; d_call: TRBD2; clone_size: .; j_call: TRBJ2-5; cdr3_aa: CASSLSSSGGAKRPQYF; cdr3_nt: TGTGCCAGCAGCTTAAGTTCTAGCGGGGGAGCAAAGAGACCCCAGTACTTC
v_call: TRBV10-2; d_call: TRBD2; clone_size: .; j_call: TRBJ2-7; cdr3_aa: CASSEASGSYEQYF; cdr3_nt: TGCGCCAGCAGTGAGGCTAGCGGATCCTACGAGCAGTACTTC
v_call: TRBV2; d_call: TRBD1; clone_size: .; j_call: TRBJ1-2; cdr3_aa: CASRSTGADGYTF; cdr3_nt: TGTGCCAGCAGGTCGACAGGGGCAGATGGCTACACCTTC
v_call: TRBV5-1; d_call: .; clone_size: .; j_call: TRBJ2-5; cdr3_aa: CASTKGGTVQETQYF; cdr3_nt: TGCGCCAGCACCAAAGGAGGGACGGTCCAAGAGACCCAGTACTTC
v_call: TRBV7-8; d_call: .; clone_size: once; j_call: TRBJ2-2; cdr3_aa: CASSLQDIPVTGELFF; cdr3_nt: TGTGCCAGCAGCTTACAGGATATACCTGTCACCGGGGAGCTGTTTTTT
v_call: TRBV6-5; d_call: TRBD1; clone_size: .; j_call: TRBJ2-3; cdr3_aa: CASTEGQGASDTQYF; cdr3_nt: TGTGCCAGCACCGAAGGACAGGGGGCGTCAGATACGCAGTATTTT
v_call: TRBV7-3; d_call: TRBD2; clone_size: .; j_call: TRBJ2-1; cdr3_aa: CASSLTGLAVEQFF; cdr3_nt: TGTGCCAGCAGCTTAACGGGACTAGCCGTGGAGCAGTTCTTC
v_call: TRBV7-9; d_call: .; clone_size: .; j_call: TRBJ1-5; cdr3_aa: CATSTGFQPQHF; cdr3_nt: TGTGCCACCTCAACCGGTTTTCAGCCCCAGCATTTT
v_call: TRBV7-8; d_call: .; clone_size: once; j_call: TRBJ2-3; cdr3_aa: CASSLTISTDTQYF; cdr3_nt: TGTGCCAGCAGCTTAACTATTAGCACAGATACGCAGTATTTT
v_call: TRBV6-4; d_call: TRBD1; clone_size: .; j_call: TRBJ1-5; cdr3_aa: CASSCHPPGQGSQPQHF; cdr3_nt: TGTGCCAGCAGTTGTCATCCGCCGGGACAGGGGAGTCAGCCCCAGCATTTT
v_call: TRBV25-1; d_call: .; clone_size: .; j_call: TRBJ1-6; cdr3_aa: CASSDQPGSPLHF; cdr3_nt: TGTGCCAGCAGTGACCAGCCGGGTTCACCCCTCCACTTT
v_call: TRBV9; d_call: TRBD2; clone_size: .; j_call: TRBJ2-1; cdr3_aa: CASTPAGGAYEQFF; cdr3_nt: TGTGCCAGCACCCCAGCCGGGGGGGCTTATGAGCAGTTCTTC
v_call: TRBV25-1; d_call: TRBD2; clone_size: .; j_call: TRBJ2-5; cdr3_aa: CASRVSLAGLETQYF; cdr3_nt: TGTGCCAGCAGAGTGTCTCTAGCGGGCCTAGAGACCCAGTACTTC
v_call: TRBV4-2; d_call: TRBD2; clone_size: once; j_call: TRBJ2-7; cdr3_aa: CASSQGEGRGGLDEQYF; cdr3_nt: TGTGCCAGCAGCCAGGGTGAGGGACGGGGGGGCTTAGACGAGCAGTACTTC
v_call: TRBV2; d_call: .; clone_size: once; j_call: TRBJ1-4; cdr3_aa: CASSEARGGKLFF; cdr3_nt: TGTGCCAGCAGTGAAGCGAGGGGGGGCAAACTGTTTTTT
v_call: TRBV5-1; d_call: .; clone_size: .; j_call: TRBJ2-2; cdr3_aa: CASTPQGAGELFF; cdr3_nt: TGCGCCAGCACTCCCCAAGGAGCCGGGGAGCTGTTTTTT
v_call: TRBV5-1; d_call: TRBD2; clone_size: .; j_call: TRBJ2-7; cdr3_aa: CASSWTSGTYEQYF; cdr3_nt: TGCGCCAGCAGCTGGACTAGCGGGACCTACGAGCAGTACTTC
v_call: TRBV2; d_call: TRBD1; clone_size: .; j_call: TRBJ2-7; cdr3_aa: CASTFGTAKNEQYF; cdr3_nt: TGTGCCAGCACTTTCGGGACAGCAAAGAACGAGCAGTACTTC
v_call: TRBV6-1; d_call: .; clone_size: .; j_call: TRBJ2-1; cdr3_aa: CASSQVAPTYNEQFF; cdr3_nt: TGTGCCAGCAGTCAGGTGGCACCGACCTACAATGAGCAGTTCTTC
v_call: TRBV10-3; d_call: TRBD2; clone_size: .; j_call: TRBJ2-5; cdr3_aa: CAISERLAGERLQETQYF; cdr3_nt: TGTGCCATCAGTGAAAGGCTAGCGGGAGAAAGGTTGCAAGAGACCCAGTACTTC
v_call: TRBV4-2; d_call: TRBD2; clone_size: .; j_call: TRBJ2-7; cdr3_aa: CASRPGLAAYEQYF; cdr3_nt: TGTGCCAGCAGACCCGGACTAGCTGCCTACGAGCAGTACTTC
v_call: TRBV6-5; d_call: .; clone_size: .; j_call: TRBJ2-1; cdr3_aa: CASSYVRGEQEQFF; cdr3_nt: TGTGCCAGCAGTTACGTGCGCGGGGAGCAAGAGCAGTTCTTC
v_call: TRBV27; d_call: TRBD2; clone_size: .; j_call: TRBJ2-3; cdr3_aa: CASSFLGGRAGDTQYF; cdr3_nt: TGTGCCAGCAGTTTTTTGGGTGGGAGGGCCGGAGATACGCAGTATTTT
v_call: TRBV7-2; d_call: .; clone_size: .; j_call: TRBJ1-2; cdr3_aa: CASSLSPGGLNYGYTF; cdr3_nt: TGTGCCAGCAGCTTAAGCCCGGGGGGTTTAAACTATGGCTACACCTTC
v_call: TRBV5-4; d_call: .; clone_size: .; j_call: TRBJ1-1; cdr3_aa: CASSLERQLVEAFF; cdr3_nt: TGTGCCAGCAGCTTGGAACGCCAGCTAGTAGAAGCTTTCTTT
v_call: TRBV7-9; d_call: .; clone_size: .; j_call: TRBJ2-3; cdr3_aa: CASSLGTEGTDTQYF; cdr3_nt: TGTGCCAGCAGCTTGGGGACTGAGGGTACAGATACGCAGTATTTT
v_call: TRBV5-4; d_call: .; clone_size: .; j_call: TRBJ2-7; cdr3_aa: CASSPGGGSTYEQYF; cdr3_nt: TGTGCCAGCAGCCCCGGGGGCGGGAGTACCTACGAGCAGTACTTC
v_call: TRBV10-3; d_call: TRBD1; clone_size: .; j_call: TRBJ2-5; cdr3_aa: CAMGTDQETQYF; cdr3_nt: TGTGCCATGGGGACAGACCAAGAGACCCAGTACTTC
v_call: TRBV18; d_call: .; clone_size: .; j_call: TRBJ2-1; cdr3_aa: CASSPPSISPNNEQFF; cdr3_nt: TGTGCCAGCTCACCACCGAGCATTAGCCCCAACAATGAGCAGTTCTTC
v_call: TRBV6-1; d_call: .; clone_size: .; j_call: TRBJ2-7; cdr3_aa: CASSGGTEYFYEQYF; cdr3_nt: TGTGCCAGCAGTGGCGGGACAGAGTATTTTTACGAGCAGTACTTC
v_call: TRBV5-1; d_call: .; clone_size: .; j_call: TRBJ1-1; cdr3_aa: CASSATKLNTEAFF; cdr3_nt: TGCGCCAGCAGCGCCACAAAGTTGAACACTGAAGCTTTCTTT
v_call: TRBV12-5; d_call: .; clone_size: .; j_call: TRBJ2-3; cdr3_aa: CASGIPYGETRDTQYF; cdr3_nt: TGTGCTAGTGGCATCCCCTACGGGGAGACCAGGGATACGCAGTATTTT